Below, 29 T cell receptor beta chains from the same sample are listed, as sequenced in a study of T cells in Graves' hyperthyroidism and ophthalmopathy. Researchers took RNA transcripts and amplified the TCR beta CDR3 regions from them. First-round RT-PCR of the TCR CDR3 relied on the HTBI primer set. Via MiXCR, TCRdb re-called the multiplex PCR reads, giving one row per CDR3 protein. The table has over 250,000 distinct CDR3 sequences, roughly 13% seen once. Sequencing was carried out using blood. These receptors were collected from a woman aged 40 to 50 with Graves' ophthalmopathy.

This clonotype showed up many times. The chain recombines TRBV13 with TRBJ2-5; possibly TRBD1 for D (6 bases). The ends were cut back, 5 bases at V and 3 bases at J, with 10 bases in the middle. The CDR3 runs 13 residues. Germline V gene data show CDR1 as PRHDT and CDR2 as FYEKMQ (reference sequence). The CDR3 nucleotides read TGTGCCAGCAGCCTGTGGACAGAAGAGACCCAGTACTTC. Its translation is CASSLWTEETQYF.

Of note for this clonotype: With a much larger clone just one base away, this may be a read error. The V gene is TRBV2, the J gene TRBJ2-5, with 13 nucleotides matching TRBD2. The CDR3 contains 14 residues. The germline V gene encodes CDR1 SNHLY and CDR2 FYNNEI. CDR3 amino acids: CASKRTSGGEAQYF. CDR3 DNA: TGTGCCAGCAAAAGGACTAGCGGGGGAGAGGCCCAGTACTTC.

This clonotype was observed a few times. For the CDR3, the DNA is TGTGCCAGCACCCTAGACACTGAAGCTTTCTTT. It specifies CASTLDTEAFF. V and J are TRBV28 and TRBJ1-1; D gene unclear. The CDR3 runs 11 residues. Trimming shortened V by 7 bases and J by 3 bases, and 6 bases separated the two germline ends. Germline-derived CDR1 and CDR2 are MDHEN and SYDVKM.

In this sample, this clonotype turned up many times. The chain links TRBV28 to TRBJ2-7; D may be TRBD1 (6 bases). This CDR3 region has 16 residues. Trimming took 3 bases from V and 3 from J, leaving 18 bases between them. Germline V CDR1 and CDR2: MDHEN, SYDVKM. CDR3 loop: CASSFQPGRGIYEQYF. DNA for the CDR3: TGTGCCAGCAGTTTCCAACCCGGCAGGGGAATCTACGAGCAGTACTTC.

This clonotype was found many times. The rearrangement uses TRBV13 and TRBJ1-1; tentative D call: TRBD1 (5 bases). Germline V gene data show CDR1 as PRHDT and CDR2 as FYEKMQ (reference sequence). The CDR3 length is 13 residues. Trimming removed 4 bases at V and 4 bases at J, with 10 bases between. The CDR3 DNA reads as TGTGCCAGCAGCTCAACGGGGGGCACTGAAGCTTTCTTT. It codes for CASSSTGGTEAFF. Variable domain in full (rest from reference TRBV13 and TRBJ1-1): AAGVIQSPRHLIKEKRETATLKCYPIPRHDTVYWYQQGPGQDPQFLISFYEKMQSDKGSIPDRFSAQQFSDYHSELNMSSLELGDSALYFCASSSTGGTEAFFGQGTRLTVV.

This clonotype was recorded a few times. The gene calls are TRBV19 and TRBJ1-1; 7 nucleotides agree with TRBD1. The CDR3 consists of 20 residues. The germline CDR1 and CDR2 sequences are LNHDA and SQIVND (reference sequence). J gave up 1 base and V 7 bases, and 24 bases lay outside the gene matches. CDR3 nucleotides: TGTGCCAGTATAGCTGGGACAGCTAGAGCACGATCGCTGACGAACACTGAAGCTTTCTTT. It codes for CASIAGTARARSLTNTEAFF.

This clonotype was observed many times. The chain employs TRBV7-9 and TRBJ2-7; 8 bases line up with TRBD1. CDR3 length: 15 amino acids. The germline V gene has CDR1 SEHNR and CDR2 FQNEAQ (reference sequence). V lost 5 bases to trimming and J lost 5 bases; unmatched junction nucleotides: 11. The CDR3 protein is CASSVGTGPGNEQYF. As DNA, the CDR3 is TGTGCCAGCAGCGTGGGGACAGGCCCGGGCAACGAGCAGTACTTC. Looking up the rest from reference TRBV7-9 and TRBJ2-7 gives the full variable domain: DTGVSQNPRHKITKRGQNVTFRCDPISEHNRLYWYRQTLGQGPEFLTYFQNEAQLEKSRLLSDRFSAERPKGSFSTLEIQRTEQGDSAMYLCASSVGTGPGNEQYFGPGTRLTVT.

This clonotype has more than one count but fewer than ten. This rearrangement joins TRBV11-2 to TRBJ1-2; D is unclear. With 2 bases removed from V and 7 bases from J, the gap between germline ends came to 14 bases. Germline assignment: CDR1 SGHAT and CDR2 FQNNGV. The CDR3 runs 14 residues. The CDR3 nucleotides read TGTGCCAGCAGCTTATCCGCAGGACCTTTTGGCTACACCTTC. The encoded protein is CASSLSAGPFGYTF.

Ten or more counts support this clonotype. This chain links TRBV2 with TRBJ2-7; no clear D. Trimming shortened V by 3 bases and J by 9 bases, and 18 bases separated the two germline ends. Germline CDR1 is SNHLY and CDR2 is FYNNEI. The CDR3 extends over 14 amino acids. The CDR3 DNA sequence: TGTGCCAGCAGTGAGACTCCCCTCCCTACGGGGCAGTACTTC. Its translation: CASSETPLPTGQYF.

Ten or more counts support this clonotype. The chain has TRBV7-9 and TRBJ2-7, with D perhaps being TRBD1 or TRBD2 (5 bases each). V was trimmed by 4 bases and J by 4 bases, leaving 14 bases between them. The CDR3 totals 14 residues. Germline V CDR1 and CDR2: SEHNR, FQNEAQ (reference sequence). CDR3 DNA sequence: TGTGCCAGCAGCTCCCTGAGGGGCGCTTACGAGCAGTACTTC. Its protein product is CASSSLRGAYEQYF.

This clonotype was seen many times. V usage is TRBV6-1 and J usage is TRBJ2-1; weak D call: TRBD2 (6 bases). CDR1 MNHNS and CDR2 SASEGT come from the germline V gene. The CDR3 has 16 residues. Between the trimmed V and J ends, which lost 7 bases and 7 bases, there was a span of 23 bases. CDR3 sequence (DNA): TGTGCCAGCACTAAGGGTGTGGGACTCCTACAGAATGAGCAGTTCTTC. This sequence encodes CASTKGVGLLQNEQFF.

This clonotype appeared many times. This chain joins TRBV9 and TRBJ2-1; TRBD1 matches at 8 bases. Germline V lookup: CDR1 SGDLS, CDR2 YYNGEE. Trimming cost V 7 bases and J 3 bases; bases outside gene matches: 9. The length of the CDR3 is 15 residues. The CDR3 loop reads CASRATGGSYNEQFF. The CDR3 DNA follows: TGTGCCAGCCGCGCTACAGGGGGGAGCTACAATGAGCAGTTCTTC.

The chain couples TRBV19 to TRBJ2-1, with 10 bases that match TRBD2. The CDR3 covers 17 residues. The ends lost 6 bases at V and 5 bases at J; junction bases unmatched: 13. Germline CDR1 is LNHDA and CDR2 is SQIVND (reference sequence). Written as DNA, the CDR3 is TGTGCCAGTAGCATACAAGCGGGGGGGCTTAATAACAATGAGCAGTTCTTC. This sequence encodes CASSIQAGGLNNNEQFF. Supplemented by reference TRBV19 and TRBJ2-1, the full variable domain reads DGGITQSPKYLFRKEGQNVTLSCEQNLNHDAMYWYRQDPGQGLRLIYYSQIVNDFQKGDIAEGYSVSREKKESFPLTVTSAQKNPTAFYLCASSIQAGGLNNNEQFFGPGTRLTVL.

V and J are TRBV11-2 and TRBJ1-4; 7 bases are a match to TRBD1. Germline V lookup: CDR1 SGHAT, CDR2 FQNNGV. Germline trimming cut 5 bases from V and 2 bases from J; bases unmatched to any gene: 2. This CDR3 has 14 amino acids. This CDR3 reads CASSGQETNEKLFF. In nucleotides, the CDR3 is TGTGCCAGCAGCGGACAGGAGACTAATGAAAAACTGTTTTTT. The full variable domain, its missing parts supplied by reference TRBV11-2 and TRBJ1-4, is EAGVAQSPRYKIIEKRQSVAFWCNPISGHATLYWYQQILGQGPKLLIQFQNNGVVDDSQLPKDRFSAERLKGVDSTLKIQPAKLEDSAVYLCASSGQETNEKLFFGSGTQLSVL.

Many counts were recorded for this clonotype. The chain joins TRBV28 to TRBJ1-5; TRBD1 is a possible D gene (5 bases). The germline CDR1 and CDR2 sequences are MDHEN and SYDVKM. The V and J ends lost 1 base and 2 bases respectively, with 12 bases between them. The CDR3 consists of 16 residues. The CDR3 coding sequence is TGTGCCAGCAGTTTATACAGGTTCTACGGCAATCAGCCCCAGCATTTT. This translates into CASSLYRFYGNQPQHF.

This clonotype was counted between two and nine times. This chain connects TRBV18 to TRBJ2-7; the match to TRBD1 covers 9 bases. The CDR3 runs to 14 residues. Looked up from germline, CDR1 is KGHSH and CDR2 is LQKENI. The ends lost 2 bases at V and 6 bases at J; junction bases unmatched: 5. CDR3 sequence reads: CASSPKQGAGEQYF. CDR3 nucleotide sequence: TGTGCCAGCTCACCAAAACAGGGGGCTGGCGAGCAGTACTTC. The full variable domain, in which reference TRBV18 and TRBJ2-7 provide the parts outside the CDR3, is NAGVMQNPRHLVRRRGQEARLRCSPMKGHSHVYWYRQLPEEGLKFMVYLQKENIIDESGMPKERFSAEFPKEGPSILRIQQVVRGDSAAYFCASSPKQGAGEQYFGPGTRLTVT.

Regarding this clonotype: A much larger clone differs from this one at a single base, so this may be a read error. The V gene is TRBV10-3, the J gene TRBJ2-7; possibly TRBD2 for D (6 bases). Per the germline V gene, CDR1 is ENHRY and CDR2 is SYGVKD. There are 13 residues in the CDR3. The CDR3 spells CAAAGGTDYEHYF. The CDR3 DNA sequence: TGTGCCGCCGCGGGCGGGACCGACTACGAGCATTACTTC.

This clonotype came up many times. The CDR3: CASSSVQGVYEQYF. The DNA for the CDR3 is TGTGCCAGCAGTTCCGTACAGGGTGTCTACGAGCAGTACTTC. The rearrangement links TRBV28 to TRBJ2-7; possible D gene TRBD1, 6 bases. The length of the CDR3 is 14 residues. Between the trimmed V and J ends, which lost 4 bases and 3 bases, there was a span of 13 bases. From germline, CDR1 is MDHEN and CDR2 SYDVKM.

This clonotype was observed a few times. V usage is TRBV3-1 and J usage is TRBJ2-3; D could derive from TRBD1 or TRBD2 (5 bases each). Germline-derived CDR1 and CDR2 are LGHDT and YNNKEL (reference sequence). V was shortened by 4 bases and J by 7 bases, with 15 bases between the two germline ends. This CDR3 has 14 residues. The CDR3 is CASSPRREGNTQYF. The CDR3 nucleotides are TGTGCCAGCAGCCCCCGTCGAGAGGGGAATACGCAGTATTTT.

This clonotype was seen repeatedly, ten times or more. This chain uses TRBV6-1 with TRBJ2-4, with D perhaps assigned TRBD1 or TRBD2 (5 bases each). V lost 6 bases to trimming and J lost 0 bases, with 9 bases between them. Germline CDR1 and CDR2: MNHNS and SASEGT. The CDR3 sequence is 14 residues long. The CDR3 region is CASSRDLAKNIQYF. CDR3 coding DNA: TGTGCCAGCAGCAGGGACCTAGCCAAAAACATTCAGTACTTC.

This clonotype has more than one count but fewer than ten. The chain carries TRBV20-1 and TRBJ2-2; D ambiguous. The CDR3 is 16 residues long. Per the germline V gene, CDR1 is DFQATT and CDR2 is SNEGSKA (reference sequence). With 2 bases removed from V and 1 base from J, the gap between germline ends came to 14 bases. CDR3 sequence (DNA): TGCAGTGCTAGAATTTCGTTTAGTCGGAACACCGGGGAGCTGTTTTTT. Its protein is CSARISFSRNTGELFF.

This clonotype was found many times. The genes are TRBV11-3 and TRBJ1-1; tentatively, D is TRBD1 (5 bases). Germline assignment: CDR1 SGHNT and CDR2 YENEEA. The CDR3 has 17 residues. The V end lost 8 bases, the J end lost 3 bases, and 25 bases lay between the germline ends. CDR3 amino acids: CASVRGRGVEWDTEAFF. The CDR3 DNA follows: TGTGCCAGCGTACGGGGAAGGGGAGTGGAGTGGGACACTGAAGCTTTCTTT.

This clonotype was seen a few times. V gene TRBV18 combines with J gene TRBJ1-4; a weak D match, TRBD1 (5 bases). This CDR3 is built from 13 residues. V gave up 2 bases and J gave up 4 bases, with 5 bases separating them. CDR1 is KGHSH and CDR2 is LQKENI in the germline V gene. The CDR3 region has the DNA TGTGCCAGCTCACCAGGGGGTAATGAAAAACTGTTTTTT. This encodes CASSPGGNEKLFF.

In regard to this clonotype: A much larger clone is a single base away; this may be a read error. This sequence joins TRBV6-2 or TRBV6-3 and TRBJ1-3; the match to TRBD1 covers 8 bases. This CDR3 comprises 17 residues. CDR1 and CDR2 from the germline V gene are MNHEY and SVGEGT. The CDR3 DNA reads TGTGCCAGCAGTCGGGGGGACAGGCGTAGCTCTAGAAACACCATATATTTT. Protein sequence: CASSRGDRRSSRNTIYF.

This clonotype was observed at least ten times. CDR3 sequence reads: CASSFRQGAYEQYF. The CDR3, as DNA: TGTGCCAGCAGCTTTAGACAGGGGGCCTACGAGCAGTACTTC. The rearrangement joins TRBV7-9 to TRBJ2-7; TRBD1 matches 9 bases. Per germline, CDR1 SEHNR and CDR2 FQNEAQ (reference sequence). The CDR3 runs 14 residues. Trimming removed 3 bases from V and 2 bases from J; junction bases left unmatched: 2.

This clonotype came up many times. The chain joins TRBV2 to TRBJ2-3; D gene uncertain. The CDR3 contains 15 residues. In germline, CDR1 is SNHLY, CDR2 FYNNEI. Trimming removed 3 bases from V and 0 bases from J, with 10 bases in between. The CDR3: CASSDPRYSTDTQYF. The CDR3 DNA reads TGTGCCAGCAGTGATCCCCGATACAGCACAGATACGCAGTATTTT.

This chain joins TRBV10-3 and TRBJ1-5; 7 bases align to TRBD1. Per the germline V gene, CDR1 is ENHRY and CDR2 is SYGVKD. After removal of 8 bases from V and 7 bases from J, the junction contained 8 bases not matched to a gene. The CDR3 runs 13 residues. In DNA, the CDR3 is TGTGCCATCGGTGGGACAGTTGGCCAGCCCCAGCATTTT. Translated, it gives CAIGGTVGQPQHF.

V is TRBV10-2 and J is TRBJ1-2; TRBD1 is a possible D gene (5 bases). V was clipped by 2 bases and J by 11 bases, with 18 bases between them. The length of the CDR3 is 14 residues. The V gene's germline CDR1 is WSHSY and CDR2 SAAADI. CDR3 residues: CASSEIGAVSQYTF. The CDR3 DNA reads TGCGCCAGCAGTGAGATAGGGGCGGTATCCCAATACACCTTC.

This clonotype was observed many times. This chain links TRBV6-6 with TRBJ2-5; 8 bases agree with TRBD2. CDR1 and CDR2 (germline): MNHNY, SVGAGI (reference sequence). After removal of 2 bases from V and 7 bases from J, the junction contained 12 bases not matched to a gene. The CDR3 consists of 16 residues. The CDR3: CASSYPPGGPKGTQYF. CDR3 nucleotide sequence: TGTGCCAGCAGTTACCCTCCGGGAGGGCCTAAGGGGACCCAGTACTTC.